These 17 T cell receptor beta chains came from one sample sequenced in a study of cytomegalovirus exposure and HLA in healthy donors. The PCR made use of 60 Vbeta and 13 Jbeta primers. TCRdb's copy holds only in-frame clones and misses some; the assay was immunoSEQ multiplex PCR. The data hold 99,000 or so clones, with about 69% observed a single time. The sequencing sample was made of PBMCs. These receptors were taken from a man aged 40-55 years in good health and CMV-seronegative.

J is TRBJ2-5 and V is TRBV7-7, with 13 nucleotides matching TRBD2. The CDR3 totals 16 residues. Germline loops: CDR1 SSHAT, CDR2 FNYEAQ (reference sequence). V lost 3 bases and J lost 3; bases outside the gene matches: 4. The CDR3, as DNA: TGTGCCAGCAGCTTGGGACTAGCGGGATGGGAAGAGACCCAGTACTTC. It translates to CASSLGLAGWEETQYF. The entire variable domain, with the rest obtained from reference TRBV7-7 and TRBJ2-5, is as follows: GAGVSQSPRYKVTKRGQDVTLRCDPISSHATLYWYQQALGQGPEFLTYFNYEAQPDKSGLPSDRFSAERPEGSISTLTIQRTEQRDSAMYRCASSLGLAGWEETQYFGPGTRLLVL.

The V call is TRBV6-5, the J call TRBJ1-2; a weak D match, TRBD1 (5 bases). Germline CDR1 is MNHEY and CDR2 is SVGAGI. CDR3 size: 12 residues. Trimming stripped 6 bases from V and 5 bases from J, with 10 bases between. The CDR3 coding sequence is TGTGCCAGCAGCGGAGCAGGGTATGGCTACACCTTC. Residues: CASSGAGYGYTF.

As for this clone: Compared with germline, one end of the junction differs, possibly owing to a read error. The gene calls are TRBV7-6 and TRBJ2-6; 9 bases are shared with TRBD1. The length of the CDR3 is 16 residues. Germline assignment: CDR1 SGHVS and CDR2 FNYEAQ. As DNA, the CDR3 is TGTGCCAGCAGCCCACAGGGGGCTGGTGGGGCCAGCGTCCTGACTTTC. It encodes CASSPQGAGGASVLTF.

This clone was seen only once. The J gene is TRBJ1-2, the V gene TRBV7-6; D is perhaps TRBD1 (6 bases). Trimming removed 4 bases at V and 4 bases at J, with 16 bases between. Germline lookup yields CDR1 SGHVS and CDR2 FNYEAQ. CDR3 length: 15 residues. CDR3 loop: CASSSGGQPFYGYTF. The DNA for the CDR3 is TGTGCCAGCAGCTCGGGGGGCCAGCCTTTCTATGGCTACACCTTC.

This clone was detected only a few times. The genes are TRBV30 and TRBJ1-5; D unresolved. CDR3 length: 13 residues. Germline CDR1 reads GTSNPN; CDR2 reads SVGIG (reference sequence). With 5 bases removed from V and 3 bases from J, the gap between germline ends came to 11 bases. The CDR3 region is CAWRGNLNQPQHF. The CDR3, as DNA: TGTGCCTGGCGCGGAAACCTCAATCAGCCCCAGCATTTT. The full variable domain, with the rest looked up from reference TRBV30 and TRBJ1-5, is SQTIHQWPATLVQPVGSPLSLECTVEGTSNPNLYWYRQAAGRGLQLLFYSVGIGQISSEVPQNLSASRPQDRQFILSSKKLLLSDSGFYLCAWRGNLNQPQHFGDGTRLSIL.

The sample holds a few counts of this clone. This rearrangement joins TRBV19 to TRBJ2-5, with 8 bases aligning to TRBD1. The CDR3 loop spans 15 amino acids. The V and J ends lost 3 bases and 4 bases, in that order; junction bases with no gene match: 7. Germline V gene sequence: CDR1 LNHDA, CDR2 SQIVND (reference sequence). The CDR3 DNA is TGTGCCAGTAGTATGACAGGGGCCTTCGGAGAGACCCAGTACTTC. This codes for CASSMTGAFGETQYF.

The genes are TRBV10-3 and TRBJ2-1; the match to TRBD2 covers 9 bases. The CDR3 is 13 residues long. Trimming at V came to 5 bases and at J to 8 bases, leaving 4 bases not matched to a gene. The V gene's germline CDR1 is ENHRY and CDR2 SYGVKD. The CDR3 DNA follows: TGTGCCATCAGTACGGGACTAGCAGATGAGCAGTTCTTC. Translating it yields CAISTGLADEQFF.

This chain connects TRBV25-1 to TRBJ2-7; D might be TRBD1 (5 bases). CDR3 length equals 17 residues. With 1 base removed from V and 3 bases from J, the gap between germline ends came to 19 bases. Germline V CDR1 and CDR2: MGHDK, SYGVNS. The CDR3, as DNA: TGTGCCAGCAGTGAATCGGTAGGGGCGACTTCTCGCTACGAGCAGTACTTC. Translating it yields CASSESVGATSRYEQYF.

The chain joins TRBV10-1 to TRBJ1-4; TRBD1 matches at 8 bases. Germline trimming cut 4 bases from V and 7 bases from J; bases unmatched to any gene: 8. Looked up from germline, CDR1 is WNHNN and CDR2 is SYGVQD (reference sequence). CDR3 size: 15 residues. The CDR3 DNA follows: TGCGCCAGCAGTGCGAAAGGACAGGGAACTGAAAAACTGTTTTTT. Translated: CASSAKGQGTEKLFF.

This clone was observed a handful of times. The CDR3 loop reads CASSLVSVSGNTIYF. The CDR3, as DNA: TGTGCCAGCAGTTTAGTGTCGGTCTCTGGAAACACCATATATTTT. The chain joins TRBV28 to TRBJ1-3, with no clear D. The germline CDR1 and CDR2 sequences are MDHEN and SYDVKM. The CDR3 extends over 15 amino acids. Trimming cost V 2 bases and J 0 bases, with 8 bases left between them.

The rearrangement joins TRBV11-2 to TRBJ2-1; D is perhaps TRBD2 (5 bases). Looked up from germline, CDR1 is SGHAT and CDR2 is FQNNGV. V dropped 2 bases and J dropped 5 bases, with 10 bases sitting between them. This CDR3 contains 14 residues. The CDR3 loop is CASSLRTEDNEQFF. DNA of the CDR3: TGTGCCAGCAGCTTACGGACTGAGGACAATGAGCAGTTCTTC.

The genes are TRBV30 and TRBJ2-1; 9 bases fit TRBD2. J gave up 0 bases and V 4 bases, and 13 bases lay outside the gene matches. CDR1 GTSNPN and CDR2 SVGIG come from the germline V gene (reference sequence). CDR3 length: 18 amino acids. This CDR3 is CAWTTSGLATSSYNEQFF. The CDR3, as DNA: TGTGCCTGGACCACCTCCGGACTAGCGACGAGCTCCTACAATGAGCAGTTCTTC.

The V call is TRBV2, the J call TRBJ1-2; D might be TRBD1 (6 bases). V was cut by 5 bases and J by 6 bases, with 19 bases left in between. The CDR3 covers 15 residues. The V gene's germline CDR1 is SNHLY and CDR2 FYNNEI. DNA for the CDR3: TGTGCCAGCAGTACACCCGGAGACAGGCTCAATGGCTACACCTTC. Its protein product is CASSTPGDRLNGYTF.

This clone was seen a handful of times. The gene calls are TRBV6-5 and TRBJ1-2, with D possibly being TRBD1 (5 bases). The CDR3 has 12 residues. The germline V gene has CDR1 MNHEY and CDR2 SVGAGI. Deletions cut 6 bases from V and 4 bases from J, with 9 bases between. CDR3 nucleotides: TGTGCCAGCAGCCGACAGCCCTATGGCTACACCTTC. Residues: CASSRQPYGYTF.

The gene calls are TRBV27 and TRBJ1-1; TRBD1 matches at 7 bases. The CDR3 is made up of 14 amino acids. CDR1 and CDR2 from the germline V gene are MNHEY and SMNVEV (reference sequence). V dropped 7 bases and J dropped 0; count of bases not matched to a gene: 5. The CDR3 protein is CASKRDRLNTEAFF. CDR3 nucleotides: TGTGCCAGCAAGAGGGACAGATTGAACACTGAAGCTTTCTTT.

This chain connects TRBV18 to TRBJ2-7, with 10 bases lining up with TRBD1. J gave up 2 bases and V 3 bases, and 7 bases lay outside the gene matches. CDR1 is KGHSH, CDR2 LQKENI, per germline. The CDR3 sequence is 16 residues long. DNA for the CDR3: TGTGCCAGCTCACCCGGGACAGGGGTTCACACCTACGAGCAGTACTTC. Translated, it gives CASSPGTGVHTYEQYF.

The chain combines TRBV20-1 with TRBJ2-5; D remains ambiguous. Germline CDR1 reads DFQATT; CDR2 reads SNEGSKA (reference sequence). V shed 6 bases and J shed 5 bases, with 10 bases lying between them. The CDR3 totals 11 residues. The CDR3 DNA reads TGCAGTGCCGGAGTCGGGGAGACCCAGTACTTC. This translates into CSAGVGETQYF.